The 10 T cell receptor beta chains reported below all come from one sample, sequenced in a study of blood T cell repertoires in COVID-19. Produced via immunoSEQ multiplex PCR; TCRdb's table is partial and in-frame only. This table has tens of thousands of clones, over 75% appearing once. Sequences were obtained from peripheral blood. The receptors were sampled from a human donor in a cohort sampled during active COVID-19.

The chain is built from TRBV5-6 and TRBJ2-7, with a weak D call TRBD2 (5 bases). This CDR3 comprises 17 residues. Trimming shortened V by 2 bases and J by 6 bases, and 24 bases separated the two germline ends. Germline CDR1 and CDR2: SGHDT and YYEEEE. The DNA for the CDR3 is TGTGCCAGCAGCTTTCAGGTCGATAATACTAGACCCTTCGAGCAGTACTTC. Its translation: CASSFQVDNTRPFEQYF.

This clone was picked up one time. The J gene is TRBJ2-3, the V gene TRBV19, with a tentative D call TRBD2 (6 bases). Per the germline V gene, CDR1 is LNHDA and CDR2 is SQIVND (reference sequence). Trimming removed 6 bases at V and 3 bases at J, with 13 bases between. The CDR3 has 14 amino acids. CDR3 protein: CASRTSRMTDTQYF. CDR3 nucleotide sequence: TGTGCCAGTAGGACTAGTCGTATGACAGATACGCAGTATTTT.

V is TRBV6-2 or TRBV6-3 and J is TRBJ1-1, with TRBD1 matching over 10 bases. After removal of 6 bases from V and 0 bases from J, the junction contained 7 bases not matched to a gene. Germline assignment: CDR1 MNHEY and CDR2 SVGEGT. The CDR3 covers 16 residues. As DNA, the CDR3 is TGTGCCAGCAGCCCTCGGGACAGGGGTATGAACACTGAAGCTTTCTTT. Protein: CASSPRDRGMNTEAFF.

V gene TRBV4-1 combines with J gene TRBJ1-1, with D maybe TRBD1 (6 bases). V was shortened by 0 bases and J by 3 bases, with 11 bases between the two germline ends. The germline V gene encodes CDR1 MGHRA and CDR2 YSYEKL. This CDR3 spans 15 amino acids. As DNA, the CDR3 is TGCGCCAGCAGCCAAGACAGGGGATGGGACACTGAAGCTTTCTTT. It encodes CASSQDRGWDTEAFF.

The chain is built from TRBV6-4 and TRBJ2-1; D is uncertain. Germline-derived CDR1 and CDR2 are MRHNA and SNTAGT. The CDR3 runs to 16 residues. V was cut by 5 bases and J by 0 bases, with 14 bases left in between. CDR3 in amino acids: CASSLFVASSYNEQFF. In DNA form, the CDR3 reads TGTGCCAGCAGTTTGTTCGTGGCTAGCTCCTACAATGAGCAGTTCTTC.

J is TRBJ1-5 and V is TRBV27, with a tentative D call TRBD1 (6 bases). The CDR3 is 16 amino acids. Trimming left V 5 bases short and J 3 bases short, with 17 bases between. Germline assignment: CDR1 MNHEY and CDR2 SMNVEV (reference sequence). The chain's CDR3 is CASSLSFTGFNQPQHF. CDR3 DNA: TGTGCCAGCAGTCTTTCATTTACAGGGTTCAATCAGCCCCAGCATTTT.

V and J are TRBV6-6 and TRBJ1-4; D is unclear. The CDR3 spans 12 residues. V was trimmed by 8 bases and J by 8 bases, leaving 12 bases between them. CDR1 and CDR2 (germline): MNHNY, SVGAGI (reference sequence). This CDR3 reads CASQKQAEKLFF. The CDR3 bases are TGTGCCAGCCAAAAGCAGGCAGAAAAACTGTTTTTT.

The chain joins TRBV9 to TRBJ2-7; possibly TRBD2 for D (6 bases). The V gene lost 0 bases and the J gene lost 6 bases, with 10 bases spanning the gap. CDR3 length: 13 residues. Per germline, CDR1 SGDLS and CDR2 YYNGEE. In DNA, the CDR3 is TGTGCCAGCAGCGTAGGCGGGAAAGGCGAGCAGTACTTC. Translated, it gives CASSVGGKGEQYF. Looking up the rest from reference TRBV9 and TRBJ2-7 gives the full variable domain: DSGVTQTPKHLITATGQRVTLRCSPRSGDLSVYWYQQSLDQGLQFLIQYYNGEERAKGNILERFSAQQFPDLHSELNLSSLELGDSALYFCASSVGGKGEQYFGPGTRLTVT.

This sequence joins TRBV9 and TRBJ2-1; TRBD2 might be the D (6 bases). The CDR3 spans 15 residues. Trimming removed 0 bases from V and 2 bases from J, with 9 bases in between. CDR1 is SGDLS, CDR2 YYNGEE, per germline. The CDR3 DNA reads as TGTGCCAGCAGCGTAGGCGCGGGACCCTACAATGAGCAGTTCTTC. Protein product: CASSVGAGPYNEQFF.

CDR3: CASTPDRTNTGELFF. DNA of the CDR3: TGTGCCAGCACTCCGGACAGAACGAACACCGGGGAGCTGTTTTTT. The chain employs TRBV2 and TRBJ2-2; TRBD1 is a possible D gene (6 bases). V was shortened by 7 bases and J by 0 bases, with 12 bases between the two germline ends. Germline lookup yields CDR1 SNHLY and CDR2 FYNNEI. The CDR3 covers 15 residues.